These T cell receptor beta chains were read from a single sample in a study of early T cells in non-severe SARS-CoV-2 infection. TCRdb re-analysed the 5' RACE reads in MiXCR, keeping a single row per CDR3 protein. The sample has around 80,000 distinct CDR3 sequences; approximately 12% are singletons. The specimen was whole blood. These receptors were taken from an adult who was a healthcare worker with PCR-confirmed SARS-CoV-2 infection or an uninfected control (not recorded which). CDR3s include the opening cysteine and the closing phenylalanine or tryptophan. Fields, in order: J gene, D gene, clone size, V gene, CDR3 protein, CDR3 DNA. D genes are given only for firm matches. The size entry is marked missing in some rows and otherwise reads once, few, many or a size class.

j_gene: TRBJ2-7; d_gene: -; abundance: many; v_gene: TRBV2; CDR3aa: CASSESGGLLAGHEQYF; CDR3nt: TGTGCCAGCAGTGAATCAGGGGGCCTACTAGCGGGTCACGAGCAGTACTTC
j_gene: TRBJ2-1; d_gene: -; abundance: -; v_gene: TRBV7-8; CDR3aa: CASSLAGTPSYNEQFF; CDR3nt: TGTGCCAGCAGCTTAGCCGGGACACCTTCCTACAATGAGCAGTTCTTC
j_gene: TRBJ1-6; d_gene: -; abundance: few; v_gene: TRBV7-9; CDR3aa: CASSLQGVDSPLHF; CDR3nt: TGTGCCAGCAGCTTACAGGGTGTCGACTCACCCCTCCACTTT
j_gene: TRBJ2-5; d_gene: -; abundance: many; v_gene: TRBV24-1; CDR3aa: CATSDPGPGARGETQYF; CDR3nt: TGTGCCACCAGTGACCCCGGTCCGGGGGCGAGGGGAGAGACCCAGTACTTC
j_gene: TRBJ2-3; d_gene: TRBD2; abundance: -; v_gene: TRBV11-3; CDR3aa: CASSLNPRTSGNTDTQYF; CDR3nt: TGTGCCAGCAGCTTAAATCCTCGGACTAGCGGCAACACAGATACGCAGTATTTT
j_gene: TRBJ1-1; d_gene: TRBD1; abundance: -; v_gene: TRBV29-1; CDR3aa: CSVAGQEQEAFF; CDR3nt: TGCAGCGTTGCGGGACAGGAGCAAGAAGCTTTCTTT
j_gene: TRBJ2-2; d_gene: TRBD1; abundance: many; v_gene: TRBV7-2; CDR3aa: CASRRTGTNTGELFF; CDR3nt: TGTGCCAGCAGACGGACAGGGACTAACACCGGGGAGCTGTTTTTT
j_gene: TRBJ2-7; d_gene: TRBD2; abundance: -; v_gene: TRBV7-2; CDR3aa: CASSLAGGMTYEQYF; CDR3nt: TGTGCCAGCAGTTTAGCGGGAGGGATGACCTACGAGCAGTACTTC
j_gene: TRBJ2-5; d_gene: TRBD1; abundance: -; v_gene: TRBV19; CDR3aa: CASSTTGTVSTQYF; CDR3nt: TGTGCCAGTAGTACGACCGGGACAGTTTCGACCCAGTACTTC
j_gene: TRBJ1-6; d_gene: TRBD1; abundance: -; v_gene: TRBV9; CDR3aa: CASSPGQGKDSPLHF; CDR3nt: TGTGCCAGCAGCCCGGGACAGGGGAAAGATTCACCCCTCCACTTT
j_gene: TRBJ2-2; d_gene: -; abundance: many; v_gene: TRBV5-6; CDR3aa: CASSLGGVTGELFF; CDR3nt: TGTGCCAGCAGCTTGGGTGGCGTGACCGGGGAGCTGTTTTTT
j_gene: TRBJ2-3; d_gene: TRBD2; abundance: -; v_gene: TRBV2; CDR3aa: CASRETSGDTDTQYF; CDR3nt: TGTGCCAGCCGGGAAACTAGCGGGGACACAGATACGCAGTATTTT
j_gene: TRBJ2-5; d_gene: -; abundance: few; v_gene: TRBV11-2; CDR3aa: CASSSPGPETQYF; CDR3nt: TGTGCCAGCAGCTCGCCCGGGCCGGAGACCCAGTACTTC
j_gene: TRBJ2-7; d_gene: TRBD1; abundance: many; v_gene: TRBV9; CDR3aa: CASSPRDRGVDEQYF; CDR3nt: TGTGCCAGCAGCCCCCGGGACAGGGGAGTCGACGAGCAGTACTTC
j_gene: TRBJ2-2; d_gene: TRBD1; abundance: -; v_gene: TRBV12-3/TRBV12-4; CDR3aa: CASSLKGAAGTGELFF; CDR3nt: TGTGCCAGCAGTTTAAAGGGGGCTGCGGGCACCGGGGAGCTGTTTTTT
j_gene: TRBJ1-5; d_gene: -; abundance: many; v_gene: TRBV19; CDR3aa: CASSGTGNQPQHF; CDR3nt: TGTGCCAGTAGTGGGACGGGCAATCAGCCCCAGCATTTT
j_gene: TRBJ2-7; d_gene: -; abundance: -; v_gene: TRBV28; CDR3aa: CASSPGGGSAYEQYF; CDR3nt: TGTGCCAGCAGCCCCGGAGGAGGGAGTGCCTACGAGCAGTACTTC
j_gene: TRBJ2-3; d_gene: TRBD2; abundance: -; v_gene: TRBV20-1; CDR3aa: CSARDRVSGASTDTQYF; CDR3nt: TGCAGTGCTAGAGATAGGGTTAGCGGGGCTAGCACAGATACGCAGTATTTT
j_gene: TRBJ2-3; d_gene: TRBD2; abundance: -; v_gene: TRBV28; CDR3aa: CASSLRGSATDTQYF; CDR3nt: TGTGCCAGCAGTTTACGCGGGAGTGCCACAGATACGCAGTATTTT
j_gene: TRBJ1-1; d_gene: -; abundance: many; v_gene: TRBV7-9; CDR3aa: CASSLRQMNTEAFF; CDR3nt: TGTGCCAGCAGCTTAAGGCAGATGAACACTGAAGCTTTCTTT
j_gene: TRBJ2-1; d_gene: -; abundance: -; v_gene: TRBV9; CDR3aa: CASSYGTFPEFF; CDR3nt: TGTGCCAGCAGCTACGGGACTTTCCCCGAGTTCTTC
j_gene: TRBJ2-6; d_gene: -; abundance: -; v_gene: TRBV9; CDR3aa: CASSVAGANILTF; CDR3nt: TGTGCCAGCAGCGTAGCTGGGGCCAACATCCTGACTTTC
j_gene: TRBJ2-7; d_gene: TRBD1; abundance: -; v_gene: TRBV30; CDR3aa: CAWSGTGLSYEQYF; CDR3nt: TGTGCCTGGAGCGGGACAGGGCTCTCCTACGAGCAGTACTTC
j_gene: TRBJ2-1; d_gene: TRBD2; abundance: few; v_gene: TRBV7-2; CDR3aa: CASRDNSGATSYNEQFF; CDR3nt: TGTGCCAGCAGAGATAATAGCGGGGCAACGTCTTACAATGAGCAGTTCTTC
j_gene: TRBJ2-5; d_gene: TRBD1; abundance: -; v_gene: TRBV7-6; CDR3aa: CASSLAGQGAGETQYF; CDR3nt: TGTGCCAGCAGCTTAGCGGGACAGGGGGCAGGAGAGACCCAGTACTTC
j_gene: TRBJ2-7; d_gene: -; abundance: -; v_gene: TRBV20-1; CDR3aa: CSARDFSPGAEEYF; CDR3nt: TGCAGTGCTAGAGATTTCAGCCCCGGGGCCGAGGAGTACTTC
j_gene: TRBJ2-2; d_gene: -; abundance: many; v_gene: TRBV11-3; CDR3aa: CASSSTSGPTGELFF; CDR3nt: TGTGCCAGCAGCTCTACCAGCGGACCCACCGGGGAGCTGTTTTTT
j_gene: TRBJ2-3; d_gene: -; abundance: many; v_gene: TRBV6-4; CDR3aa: CASSLDSTDTQYF; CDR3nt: TGTGCCAGCAGCTTGGACAGCACAGATACGCAGTATTTT
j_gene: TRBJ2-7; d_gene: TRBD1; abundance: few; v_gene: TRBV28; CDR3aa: CASSPGTGVHEQYF; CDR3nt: TGTGCCAGCAGTCCCGGGACAGGGGTCCACGAGCAGTACTTC
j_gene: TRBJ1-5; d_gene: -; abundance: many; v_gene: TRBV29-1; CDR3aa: CSAKAGDQPQHF; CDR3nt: TGCAGCGCCAAGGCGGGTGATCAGCCCCAGCATTTT
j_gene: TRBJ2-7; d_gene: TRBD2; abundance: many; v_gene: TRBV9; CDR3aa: CASSVDPAGIYEQYF; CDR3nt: TGTGCCAGCAGCGTAGACCCAGCGGGGATATACGAGCAGTACTTC
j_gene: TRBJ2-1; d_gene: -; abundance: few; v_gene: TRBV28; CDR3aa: CASPPGKERRTYNEQFF; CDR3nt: TGTGCCAGCCCCCCAGGGAAGGAAAGGAGGACCTACAATGAGCAGTTCTTC
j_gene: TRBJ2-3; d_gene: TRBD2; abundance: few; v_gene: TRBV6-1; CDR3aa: CASSKLAGATDTQYF; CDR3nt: TGTGCCAGCAGCAAACTAGCGGGAGCAACAGATACGCAGTATTTT
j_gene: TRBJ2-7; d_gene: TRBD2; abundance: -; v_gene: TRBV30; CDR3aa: CAWSPGRAPYEQYF; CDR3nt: TGTGCCTGGAGCCCGGGGAGGGCCCCCTACGAGCAGTACTTC
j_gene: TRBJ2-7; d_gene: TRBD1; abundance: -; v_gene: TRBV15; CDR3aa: CAASVGQGHMEQYF; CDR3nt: TGTGCCGCCAGCGTAGGACAGGGCCATATGGAGCAGTACTTC
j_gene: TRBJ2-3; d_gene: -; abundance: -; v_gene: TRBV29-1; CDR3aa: CSVPGFGTDTQYF; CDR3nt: TGCAGCGTCCCAGGGTTTGGCACAGATACGCAGTATTTT
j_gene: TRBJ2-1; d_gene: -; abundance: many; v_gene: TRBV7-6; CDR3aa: CASSYPREGYSTGNEQFF; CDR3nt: TGTGCCAGCAGCTACCCCCGTGAAGGGTACTCTACCGGCAATGAGCAGTTCTTC
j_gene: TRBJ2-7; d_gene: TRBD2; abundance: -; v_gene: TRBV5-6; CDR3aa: CASSSAPTSAYEQYF; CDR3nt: TGTGCCAGCAGCTCTGCCCCGACTAGCGCCTACGAGCAGTACTTC
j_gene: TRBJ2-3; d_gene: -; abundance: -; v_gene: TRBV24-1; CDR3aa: CATSDLDGLATDTQYF; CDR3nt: TGTGCCACCAGTGATTTGGACGGTCTAGCAACAGATACGCAGTATTTT
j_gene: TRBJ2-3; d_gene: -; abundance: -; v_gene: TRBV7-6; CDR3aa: CASSLHGVDTQYF; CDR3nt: TGTGCCAGCAGCTTACACGGCGTGGATACGCAGTATTTT
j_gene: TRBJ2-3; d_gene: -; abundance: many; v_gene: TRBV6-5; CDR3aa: CASSYPGTDTQYF; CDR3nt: TGTGCCAGCAGTTATCCAGGGACGGATACGCAGTATTTT
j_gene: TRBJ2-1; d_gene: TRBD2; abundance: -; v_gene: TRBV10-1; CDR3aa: CASSDPGTRPSNEQFF; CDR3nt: TGCGCCAGCAGTGACCCCGGGACTAGACCCTCCAATGAGCAGTTCTTC
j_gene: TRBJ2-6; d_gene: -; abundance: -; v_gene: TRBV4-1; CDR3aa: CASSHSLDTTSAGANVLTF; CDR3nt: TGCGCCAGCAGCCACTCCCTGGATACTACGTCTGCCGGGGCCAACGTCCTGACTTTC
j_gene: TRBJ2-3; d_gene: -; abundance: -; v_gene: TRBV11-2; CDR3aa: CASSPPGTSTDTQYF; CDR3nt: TGTGCCAGCAGCCCTCCCGGGACTAGCACAGATACGCAGTATTTT
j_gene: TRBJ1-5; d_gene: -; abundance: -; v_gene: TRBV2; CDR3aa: CASSVGGLGNQPQHF; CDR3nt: TGTGCCAGCAGTGTAGGGGGGCTCGGCAATCAGCCCCAGCATTTT
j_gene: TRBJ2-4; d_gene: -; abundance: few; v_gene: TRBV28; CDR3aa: CASSLIAKGVQYF; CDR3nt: TGTGCCAGCAGTCTGATCGCAAAAGGCGTTCAGTACTTC
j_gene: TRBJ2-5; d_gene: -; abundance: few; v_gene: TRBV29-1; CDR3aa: CSVSLGETQYF; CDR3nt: TGCAGCGTTAGTCTGGGGGAGACCCAGTACTTC